This is a list of T cell receptor beta chains from one sample in a study of T cell repertoires in cytomegalovirus infection. TCRdb processed the reads anew with MiXCR; each CDR3 protein has one entry. Of about 310,000 distinct CDR3 sequences in the sample, more than 20% were seen once. The antigens of these receptors remain unknown. Source: cultured PBMCs, taken from culture after CMV antigen stimulation. These receptors originate from a human donor in good health (CMV status not recorded). Some clones in this sample may be carry-over from other donors' samples. Both conserved end residues are part of each CDR3. D genes are given only for firm matches. Rows may omit the clone size; those that give it use once, few, many or a size class.

V: TRBV7-3
D: TRBD2
J: TRBJ2-5
size: many
DNA: TGTGCCAGCAGCCGCACGGGGGGACTAGCAGAGACCCAGTACTTC
CDR3: CASSRTGGLAETQYF

V: TRBV3-1
D: NA
J: TRBJ1-1
size: NA
DNA: TGTGCCAGCAGCCAAGCGCCTAACACTGAAGCTTTCTTT
CDR3: CASSQAPNTEAFF

V: TRBV10-2
D: NA
J: TRBJ2-2
size: NA
DNA: TGCGCCAGCAGTGGTCAGGGGCTGGGCACCGGGGAGCTGTTTTTT
CDR3: CASSGQGLGTGELFF

V: TRBV7-2
D: NA
J: TRBJ1-1
size: NA
DNA: TGTGCCAGCAGATTGAACACTGAAGCTTTCTTT
CDR3: CASRLNTEAFF

V: TRBV19
D: NA
J: TRBJ1-1
size: few
DNA: TGTGCCAGTAGCCGACCAGATCGCGACACTGAAGCTTTCTTT
CDR3: CASSRPDRDTEAFF

V: TRBV6-1
D: NA
J: TRBJ2-1
size: few
DNA: TGTGCCAGCAGTGAAGGATCTGGGGGTCCGACCCACAATGAGCAGTTCTTC
CDR3: CASSEGSGGPTHNEQFF

V: TRBV10-3
D: NA
J: TRBJ1-6
size: NA
DNA: TGTGCCATCAGCTCAACAGGCTCCTATAATTCACCCCTCCACTTT
CDR3: CAISSTGSYNSPLHF

V: TRBV7-2
D: TRBD1
J: TRBJ2-2
size: NA
DNA: TGTGCCAGCAGCAACCGGGACAGGGTCGCTGGGGAGCTGTTTTTT
CDR3: CASSNRDRVAGELFF

V: TRBV6-6
D: NA
J: TRBJ1-4
size: NA
DNA: TGTGCCAGCTGGTACGAAAAACTGTTTTTT
CDR3: CASWYEKLFF

V: TRBV24-1
D: NA
J: TRBJ2-5
size: few
DNA: TGTGCCACCAGTGGTGCCACGGGCGGGATGAGCCAAGAGACCCAGTACTTC
CDR3: CATSGATGGMSQETQYF

V: TRBV7-2
D: NA
J: TRBJ1-5
size: many
DNA: TGTGCCAGCAGCCCCTTTGGGAATCAGCCCCAGCATTTT
CDR3: CASSPFGNQPQHF

V: TRBV7-8
D: NA
J: TRBJ2-5
size: few
DNA: TGTGCCAGCAGCCGTCCCCAGGAGTTCCAGGAGACCCAGTACTTC
CDR3: CASSRPQEFQETQYF

V: TRBV5-1
D: NA
J: TRBJ2-5
size: NA
DNA: TGCGCCAGCAGCTTAAGCCCCGAAGAGACCCAGTACTTC
CDR3: CASSLSPEETQYF

V: TRBV10-3
D: NA
J: TRBJ1-2
size: few
DNA: TGTGCCATCAGTGACACGGGGACGCCAAGCCTCTACGGCTACACCTTC
CDR3: CAISDTGTPSLYGYTF

V: TRBV6-2/TRBV6-3
D: TRBD1
J: TRBJ1-2
size: few
DNA: TGTGCCAGCAGGCCCGGGACAGCCATCCCTAACTATGGCTACACCTTC
CDR3: CASRPGTAIPNYGYTF

V: TRBV6-2/TRBV6-3
D: NA
J: TRBJ1-5
size: few
DNA: TGTGCCAGCACTCAAGGTTCTGGCAATCAGCCCCAGCATTTT
CDR3: CASTQGSGNQPQHF

V: TRBV5-1
D: TRBD1
J: TRBJ2-1
size: few
DNA: TGCGCCAGCCGTAATACCGGGACAGCTCACAATGAGCAGTTCTTC
CDR3: CASRNTGTAHNEQFF

V: TRBV7-2
D: TRBD2
J: TRBJ2-7
size: many
DNA: TGTGCCAGCAGCTTACGTGGCGGGAGCTCCTACGAGCAGTACTTC
CDR3: CASSLRGGSSYEQYF

V: TRBV7-2
D: NA
J: TRBJ1-5
size: many
DNA: TGTGCCAGCAGCCAGAGTTATAGCAATCAGCCCCAGCATTTT
CDR3: CASSQSYSNQPQHF

V: TRBV7-9
D: TRBD2
J: TRBJ2-7
size: NA
DNA: TGTGCCAGCAGCTACCTATTAGCGGGAGGCGATGAGCAGTACTTC
CDR3: CASSYLLAGGDEQYF

V: TRBV15
D: NA
J: TRBJ2-1
size: NA
DNA: TGTGCCACCAGCAGAGTTGGCGCTATAAGCAATGAGCAGTTCTTC
CDR3: CATSRVGAISNEQFF

V: TRBV5-4
D: NA
J: TRBJ2-5
size: NA
DNA: TGTGCCAGCAGCCAGGATCTAAGAGAGACCCAGTACTTC
CDR3: CASSQDLRETQYF

V: TRBV20-1
D: TRBD1
J: TRBJ1-4
size: few
DNA: TGCAGTGCTAGAGATTGGACAGGGGGAGATGAAAAACTGTTTTTT
CDR3: CSARDWTGGDEKLFF

V: TRBV6-5
D: TRBD1
J: TRBJ2-7
size: few
DNA: TGTGCCAGCAGTTACTCCGGGACAGGTTCCTACGAGCAGTACTTC
CDR3: CASSYSGTGSYEQYF

V: TRBV12-3/TRBV12-4
D: TRBD2
J: TRBJ2-1
size: NA
DNA: TGTGCCAGCAGTTTAAGGGGGCTAGCGGGAAATGAGCAGTTCTTC
CDR3: CASSLRGLAGNEQFF

V: TRBV12-3/TRBV12-4
D: NA
J: TRBJ2-1
size: few
DNA: TGTGCCAACTCCCAGGGGACCGAGCAGTTCTTC
CDR3: CANSQGTEQFF

V: TRBV20-1
D: TRBD1
J: TRBJ1-5
size: NA
DNA: TGCAGTGCTAGAGAGCCAACTTTGGGGACAGGCAATCAGCCCCAGCATTTT
CDR3: CSAREPTLGTGNQPQHF

V: TRBV7-9
D: NA
J: TRBJ2-5
size: few
DNA: TGTGCCAGCAGCTTCGGCGTCCAGGGCTGGACCCAGTACTTC
CDR3: CASSFGVQGWTQYF

V: TRBV20-1
D: TRBD1
J: TRBJ2-7
size: few
DNA: TGCAGTGCTACCCGGGACAGTAGCTCCTACGAGCAGTACTTC
CDR3: CSATRDSSSYEQYF

V: TRBV6-1
D: NA
J: TRBJ1-5
size: NA
DNA: TGTGCCAGCAGTGAATGGGGGAGTCAGCCCCAGCATTTT
CDR3: CASSEWGSQPQHF

V: TRBV19
D: NA
J: TRBJ1-5
size: few
DNA: TGTGCCAGTAGCCGGACGGTCGTGTCCAATCAGCCCCAGCATTTT
CDR3: CASSRTVVSNQPQHF

V: TRBV9
D: TRBD2
J: TRBJ2-5
size: many
DNA: TGTGCCAGCAGCGCCCCGGGGACTAGCGGGATGGAGACCCAGTACTTC
CDR3: CASSAPGTSGMETQYF

V: TRBV30
D: NA
J: TRBJ1-1
size: NA
DNA: TGTGCCTGGAGTCCTCGGGGACGGAGGGGCCAGGCTGAAGCTTTCTTT
CDR3: CAWSPRGRRGQAEAFF

V: TRBV12-3/TRBV12-4
D: NA
J: TRBJ1-1
size: many
DNA: TGTGCCACCCGACCCACGGTGGGGGGAGCTTTCTTT
CDR3: CATRPTVGGAFF

V: TRBV12-3/TRBV12-4
D: TRBD2
J: TRBJ2-1
size: many
DNA: TGTGCCAGCAGTTCCCAGCCTAGCGGGAGGTCATACAATGAGCAGTTCTTC
CDR3: CASSSQPSGRSYNEQFF

V: TRBV23-1
D: TRBD1
J: TRBJ2-5
size: few
DNA: TGCGCCAGCAGTCAACCCTGGGACAGACTACGGGAGACCCAGTACTTC
CDR3: CASSQPWDRLRETQYF

V: TRBV20-1
D: NA
J: TRBJ2-2
size: NA
DNA: TGCAGTGCTAGACCTGTAAGGTCCCAGAACACCGGGGAGCTGTTTTTT
CDR3: CSARPVRSQNTGELFF

V: TRBV7-2
D: TRBD2
J: TRBJ2-3
size: NA
DNA: TGTGCCAGCAGCTCCGGGACTACTCTTAGGTATTTT
CDR3: CASSSGTTLRYF

V: TRBV5-1
D: NA
J: TRBJ2-3
size: NA
DNA: TGCGCCAGCGAAGAACAGGGAAACACAGATACGCAGTATTTT
CDR3: CASEEQGNTDTQYF

V: TRBV28
D: NA
J: TRBJ1-6
size: NA
DNA: TGTGCCAGCACCCTTGGGCAGCCCTATTCACCCCTCCACTTT
CDR3: CASTLGQPYSPLHF